This passage covers 27 T cell receptor beta chains from one sample sequenced in a study of cytomegalovirus exposure and HLA in healthy donors. Primers for the PCR totalled 60 Vbeta and 13 Jbeta. Sequencing used immunoSEQ multiplex PCR; TCRdb keeps in-frame clones, though not all of them. Of 110,000 to 150,000 clones listed, around 73% are singletons. Material for sequencing was PBMCs. Every receptor here comes from a human donor in good health.

This clone was seen a single time. The rearrangement joins TRBV28 to TRBJ2-5; TRBD1 agrees at 9 bases. V dropped 4 bases and J dropped 0; count of bases not matched to a gene: 3. The CDR3 spans 15 residues. Per the germline V gene, CDR1 is MDHEN and CDR2 is SYDVKM. CDR3 residues: CASSSGTGYQETQYF. CDR3 coding DNA: TGTGCCAGCAGTTCGGGGACAGGGTACCAAGAGACCCAGTACTTC.

The chain uses TRBV7-3 and TRBJ2-5, with D perhaps TRBD1 (5 bases). The V end lost 0 bases, the J end lost 2 bases, and 10 bases lay between the germline ends. Germline loops: CDR1 SGHTA, CDR2 FQGTGA. CDR3 size: 15 residues. CDR3 DNA sequence: TGTGCCAGCAGCTTAACAGGGGATACACAAGAGACCCAGTACTTC. It is translated as CASSLTGDTQETQYF.

The V call is TRBV4-1, the J call TRBJ1-2; TRBD1 matches at 7 bases. Germline V CDR1 and CDR2: MGHRA, YSYEKL. The CDR3 spans 14 residues. With V trimmed by 5 bases and J by 7 bases, 10 bases remained unmatched. The CDR3 nucleotides read TGCGCCAGCAGCTTGGGACAGCCGGATGTTGGCTACACCTTC. The encoded protein is CASSLGQPDVGYTF.

The V and J genes are TRBV4-1 and TRBJ1-2, with a possible D match to TRBD1 (5 bases). The V gene lost 3 bases and the J gene lost 4 bases, with 15 bases spanning the gap. In germline, CDR1 is MGHRA, CDR2 YSYEKL. This CDR3 is built from 15 residues. The CDR3 nucleotides are TGCGCCAGCAGCCACCCAAAGGAGGGGCCCTATGGCTACACCTTC. It is translated as CASSHPKEGPYGYTF.

This clone showed up just a few times. The V call is TRBV5-1, the J call TRBJ1-1; D not certain. This CDR3 region has 14 residues. Trimming took off 4 bases at V and 8 bases at J, with 18 bases between the two ends. From germline, CDR1 is SGHRS and CDR2 YFSETQ. In DNA, the CDR3 is TGCGCCAGCAGCATACAGTCAAACAGTAGGGAAGCTTTCTTT. Encoded protein: CASSIQSNSREAFF.

This sequence joins TRBV6-5 and TRBJ1-5; D is uncertain. This CDR3 has 15 amino acids. V was pared by 6 bases and J by 4 bases, with 16 bases between. Per the germline V gene, CDR1 is MNHEY and CDR2 is SVGAGI. The CDR3 region is CASSPQEAGNQPQHF. CDR3 sequence (DNA): TGTGCCAGCAGCCCCCAAGAGGCGGGAAATCAGCCCCAGCATTTT.

The genes are TRBV5-6 and TRBJ1-2; possibly TRBD1 for D (5 bases). The germline V gene encodes CDR1 SGHDT and CDR2 YYEEEE. The V and J ends lost 4 bases and 8 bases respectively, with 18 bases between them. The CDR3 is 14 amino acids. This chain's CDR3 is CASSPSRTLGGYTF. CDR3 DNA sequence: TGTGCCAGCAGCCCCTCACGGACACTCGGGGGCTACACCTTC.

This clone was recorded once. The chain uses TRBV5-5 and TRBJ2-7; D perhaps matches TRBD2 (7 bases). The CDR3 runs to 14 residues. Trimming cost V 1 base and J 2 bases, with 10 bases left between them. The germline CDR1 and CDR2 sequences are SGHKS and YYEKEE (reference sequence). The chain's CDR3 is CASSLSGGAYEQYF. The DNA of the CDR3 is TGTGCCAGCAGCTTGTCGGGGGGCGCCTACGAGCAGTACTTC. Full variable domain (missing parts from reference TRBV5-5 and TRBJ2-7): DAGVTQSPTHLIKTRGQQVTLRCSPISGHKSVSWYQQVLGQGPQFIFQYYEKEERGRGNFPDRFSARQFPNYSSELNVNALLLGDSALYLCASSLSGGAYEQYFGPGTRLTVT.

The chain joins TRBV2 to TRBJ1-4, with unresolved D. The CDR3 totals 10 residues. The germline V and J ends were trimmed by 8 bases and 5 bases, with 3 bases remaining between them. Germline loops: CDR1 SNHLY, CDR2 FYNNEI. CDR3 nucleotide sequence: TGTGCCAGCTCAAATGAAAAACTGTTTTTT. This gives the protein CASSNEKLFF.

This clone was seen once. The chain joins TRBV10-2 to TRBJ1-1, with D possibly TRBD1 on 6 matching bases. Trimming stripped 4 bases from V and 5 bases from J, with 8 bases between. From germline, CDR1 is WSHSY and CDR2 SAAADI. There are 12 residues in the CDR3. In DNA form, the CDR3 reads TGCGCCAGCAGTGTAGGGGGTACTGAAGCTTTCTTT. Translated: CASSVGGTEAFF.

The chain couples TRBV2 to TRBJ2-7, with D possibly being TRBD2 (5 bases). The germline CDR1 and CDR2 sequences are SNHLY and FYNNEI. Trimming pared 3 bases from V and 2 bases from J, leaving 8 bases between. This CDR3 comprises 13 residues. CDR3 coding DNA: TGTGCCAGCAGTGATGAGCGGACCTACGAGCAGTACTTC. Translated: CASSDERTYEQYF.

The V and J genes are TRBV7-4 and TRBJ2-7; tentatively, D is TRBD2 (6 bases). V was clipped by 9 bases and J by 3 bases, with 15 bases between them. The CDR3 loop spans 13 amino acids. CDR1 and CDR2 from the germline V gene are SGHVT and SQSDAQ. The CDR3 reads CASAGQAVYEQYF. The CDR3 bases are TGTGCCAGTGCGGGGCAGGCTGTCTACGAGCAGTACTTC.

The J gene is TRBJ1-1, the V gene TRBV7-9; D is unclear. CDR1 and CDR2 (germline): SEHNR, FQNEAQ (reference sequence). V dropped 5 bases and J dropped 8 bases, with 9 bases sitting between them. This CDR3 spans 11 amino acids. For the CDR3, the DNA is TGTGCCAGCAGCAAAACAGTCGAAGCTTTCTTT. This sequence encodes CASSKTVEAFF.

This clone was detected only a few times. Different DNA sequences within this sample yield the same CDR3. This chain joins TRBV7-9 and TRBJ1-5; D remains unclear. This CDR3 spans 13 amino acids. The germline CDR1 and CDR2 sequences are SEHNR and FQNEAQ (reference sequence). Trimming took 2 bases from V and 5 from J, leaving 7 bases between them. The CDR3 sequence: CASSLTGDQPQHF. For the CDR3, the DNA is TGTGCCAGCAGCTTAACCGGGGATCAGCCCCAGCATTTT.

The chain combines TRBV6-1 with TRBJ2-3, with D tentatively TRBD2 (5 bases). The CDR3 runs 15 residues. Germline CDR1 is MNHNS and CDR2 is SASEGT. With 5 bases removed from V and 0 bases from J, the gap between germline ends came to 12 bases. The CDR3 region is CASSKLVMSTDTQYF. CDR3 coding DNA: TGTGCCAGCAGTAAACTAGTTATGAGCACAGATACGCAGTATTTT.

The chain carries TRBV6-6 and TRBJ2-7; 8 bases are a match to TRBD1. V trimming: 4 bases; J trimming: 5 bases; junction bases outside the gene matches: 7. Germline CDR1 reads MNHNY; CDR2 reads SVGAGI (reference sequence). The CDR3 sequence is 14 residues long. The CDR3 sequence is CASSSPGQGHEQYF. The CDR3 DNA sequence: TGTGCCAGCAGTTCGCCTGGACAGGGCCACGAGCAGTACTTC.

The genes are TRBV4-2 and TRBJ2-7, with D possibly matching TRBD2 (6 bases). This CDR3 is 16 amino acids long. CDR1 and CDR2 from the germline V gene are LGHNA and YNFKEQ. Trimming took off 1 base at V and 0 bases at J, with 13 bases between the two ends. CDR3 sequence: CASSQGTIGSSYEQYF. The DNA of the CDR3 is TGTGCCAGCAGCCAAGGGACGATCGGGAGCTCCTACGAGCAGTACTTC.

V is TRBV7-9 and J is TRBJ2-5; TRBD2 matches at 8 bases. The better agreement between TRBJ2-7 and the DNA end casts doubt on the J call. Germline CDR1 SEHNR, CDR2 FQNEAQ (reference sequence). The CDR3 sequence is 15 residues long. The DNA for the CDR3 is TGTGCCAGCAGCCCCGATAGCGGGAACTCCTACGAGCAGTACTTC. It is translated as CASSPDSGNSYEQYF.

This clone was recorded only once. The rearrangement links TRBV6-1 to TRBJ1-1, with D possibly matching TRBD1 (5 bases). From germline, CDR1 is MNHNS and CDR2 SASEGT. The ends were cut back, 8 bases at V and 6 bases at J, with 22 bases in the middle. The CDR3 loop spans 15 amino acids. CDR3 in amino acids: CASAFGTGRGAEAFF. The CDR3 DNA is TGTGCCAGCGCTTTTGGGACGGGTCGGGGGGCTGAAGCTTTCTTT.

This clone showed up just once. The CDR3 DNA sequence: TGTGCCAGCAGCCGCTGGATAGCGGGGCACACCGGGGAGCTGTTTTTT. Its translation is CASSRWIAGHTGELFF. The chain links TRBV7-9 to TRBJ2-2, with TRBD2 matching 8 bases. Germline assignment: CDR1 SEHNR and CDR2 FQNEAQ (reference sequence). J lost 3 bases, V lost 5 bases, and 8 bases had no gene match. The CDR3 consists of 16 residues.

The chain combines TRBV5-4 with TRBJ1-2, with TRBD1 matching over 7 bases. CDR3 length equals 14 residues. Germline CDR1 reads SGHNT; CDR2 reads YYREEE (reference sequence). V shed 4 bases, J shed 4 bases, and the junction held 7 bases outside the gene matches. This CDR3 reads CASSLQGMAYGYTF. The CDR3 bases are TGTGCCAGCAGCCTACAGGGGATGGCCTATGGCTACACCTTC.

The V call is TRBV9, the J call TRBJ1-2, with D possibly matching TRBD1 (6 bases). Germline CDR1 is SGDLS and CDR2 is YYNGEE. Trimming removed 6 bases from V and 7 bases from J, with 13 bases in between. The CDR3 covers 12 residues. The CDR3 DNA follows: TGTGCCAGCAACCACAGGGTGGGTGGCTACACCTTC. This sequence encodes CASNHRVGGYTF.

V is TRBV6-1 and J is TRBJ2-6, with a possible D match to TRBD1 (5 bases). Trimming took off 1 base at V and 4 bases at J, with 5 bases between the two ends. The CDR3 has 14 residues. Germline V gene sequence: CDR1 MNHNS, CDR2 SASEGT. CDR3 nucleotides: TGTGCCAGCAGTGAAGAGGGGGGGGCCAACGTCCTGACTTTC. Translating it yields CASSEEGGANVLTF.

V is TRBV11-1 and J is TRBJ2-1, with TRBD2 identical over 10 bases. The CDR3 loop spans 15 amino acids. J was trimmed by 6 bases and V by 1 base; bases with no gene match: 3. Germline CDR1 and CDR2: SGHAT and FQDESV (reference sequence). As DNA, the CDR3 is TGTGCCAGCAGCTTAGTCACTAGCGGGATCAATGAGCAGTTCTTC. Translation gives CASSLVTSGINEQFF.

V is TRBV9 and J is TRBJ2-1, with 14 bases that match TRBD2. Unmatched junction bases numbered 7, after V lost 0 bases and J lost 8 bases. Germline CDR1 and CDR2: SGDLS and YYNGEE. The CDR3 has 17 residues. The CDR3 coding sequence is TGTGCCAGCAGCGTAGCTGGGACTAGCGGGGGCGGAGATGAGCAGTTCTTC. Its protein is CASSVAGTSGGGDEQFF.

The genes are TRBV19 and TRBJ2-3; D is possibly TRBD2 (6 bases). The CDR3 covers 13 residues. Trimming pared 4 bases from V and 1 base from J, leaving 6 bases between. Germline lookup yields CDR1 LNHDA and CDR2 SQIVND (reference sequence). Here the CDR3 reads CASSSGGTDTQYF. In DNA form, the CDR3 reads TGTGCCAGTAGTAGCGGGGGCACAGATACGCAGTATTTT.

The chain employs TRBV9 and TRBJ2-2; 7 nucleotides match TRBD2. The CDR3 is 13 amino acids. After removal of 3 bases from V and 7 bases from J, the junction contained 3 bases not matched to a gene. Germline lookup yields CDR1 SGDLS and CDR2 YYNGEE. This CDR3 is CASSASGIGELFF. CDR3 in DNA: TGTGCCAGCAGCGCAAGCGGGATCGGGGAGCTGTTTTTT.